Shown below are 18 T cell receptor beta chains from a single sample sequenced in a study of blood T cell repertoires in COVID-19. The repertoire was sequenced with immunoSEQ multiplex PCR; TCRdb's copy has only in-frame clones and lacks some. This repertoire shows 500,000 to 600,000 clones, less than 90% found once; its top ten account for about 8.2%. Sequencing was done on a sample of peripheral blood. These receptor sequences come from a woman in her forties or fifties with COVID-19, enrolled during active disease.

This clone was seen a handful of times. V and J are TRBV6-5 and TRBJ1-1, with 8 bases that match TRBD1. The CDR3 is 15 residues long. Germline V gene data show CDR1 as MNHEY and CDR2 as SVGAGI. The J segment lost 4 bases and the V segment lost 7 bases, leaving 11 bases of the junction unmatched. The CDR3 loop is CASIFLRGRGTEAFF. In nucleotides, the CDR3 is TGTGCCAGCATTTTTCTCAGGGGGCGCGGCACTGAAGCTTTCTTT.

The V call is TRBV27, the J call TRBJ1-5; the match to TRBD1 covers 7 bases. Unmatched junction bases numbered 10, after V lost 7 bases and J lost 10 bases. The CDR3 totals 13 residues. CDR1 MNHEY and CDR2 SMNVEV come from the germline V gene (reference sequence). The CDR3, as DNA: TGTGCCAGCATTAAGGGGGCTGCGGGTCCCCAGCATTTT. It codes for CASIKGAAGPQHF.

The chain recombines TRBV5-4 with TRBJ2-7, with 7 bases matching TRBD2. Germline CDR1 SGHNT, CDR2 YYREEE (reference sequence). The CDR3 runs to 14 residues. V lost 10 bases and J lost 3; bases outside the gene matches: 13. CDR3 sequence reads: CAGTTGGGVYEQYF. In DNA form, the CDR3 reads TGTGCCGGCACGACGGGGGGAGGCGTCTACGAGCAGTACTTC. Based on the CDR3 plus reference TRBV5-4 and TRBJ2-7, the full variable domain is ETGVTQSPTHLIKTRGQQVTLRCSSQSGHNTVSWYQQALGQGPQFIFQYYREEENGRGNFPPRFSGLQFPNYSSELNVNALELDDSALYLCAGTTGGGVYEQYFGPGTRLTVT.

The chain employs TRBV5-1 and TRBJ1-1; D call uncertain. The CDR3 length is 15 residues. V was trimmed by 4 bases and J by 3 bases, leaving 16 bases between them. Germline V lookup: CDR1 SGHRS, CDR2 YFSETQ. CDR3 nucleotide sequence: TGCGCCAGCAGCCGCCTCGGCGACGGGGACACTGAAGCTTTCTTT. Residues: CASSRLGDGDTEAFF.

The J gene is TRBJ2-5, the V gene TRBV28; possible D gene TRBD1, 5 bases. The V gene lost 11 bases and the J gene lost 4 bases, with 20 bases spanning the gap. From germline, CDR1 is MDHEN and CDR2 SYDVKM. The CDR3 is 14 amino acids. CDR3 loop: CASRSWQQAETQYF. Here the CDR3 DNA reads TGTGCCTCTCGGAGCTGGCAACAGGCAGAGACCCAGTACTTC.

The J gene is TRBJ1-1, the V gene TRBV5-1; the D gene is possibly TRBD1 (6 bases). The germline V gene has CDR1 SGHRS and CDR2 YFSETQ. V was clipped by 6 bases and J by 0 bases, with 9 bases between them. The CDR3 loop spans 13 amino acids. In nucleotides, the CDR3 is TGCGCCAGCATCGGACAGTTGAACACTGAAGCTTTCTTT. Translation: CASIGQLNTEAFF.

This clone came up once. The chain has TRBV7-9 and TRBJ2-7; 7 nucleotides line up with TRBD1. This CDR3 contains 13 residues. Trimming cost V 1 base and J 4 bases; bases outside gene matches: 1. CDR1 is SEHNR, CDR2 FQNEAQ, per germline (reference sequence). CDR3 nucleotide sequence: TGTGCCAGCAGCTTAGGCAGGGGGTACGAGCAGTACTTC. It codes for CASSLGRGYEQYF.

The rearrangement uses TRBV5-1 and TRBJ2-2; perhaps TRBD1 as D (6 bases). Between the trimmed V and J ends, which lost 4 bases and 1 base, there was a span of 8 bases. In germline, CDR1 is SGHRS, CDR2 YFSETQ. This CDR3 region has 14 residues. As DNA, the CDR3 is TGCGCCAGCAGCATGGGACAGAACACCGGGGAGCTGTTTTTT. This codes for CASSMGQNTGELFF. Supplemented by reference TRBV5-1 and TRBJ2-2, the full variable domain reads KAGVTQTPRYLIKTRGQQVTLSCSPISGHRSVSWYQQTPGQGLQFLFEYFSETQRNKGNFPGRFSGRQFSNSRSEMNVSTLELGDSALYLCASSMGQNTGELFFGEGSRLTVL.

This clone has a handful of counts. The gene calls are TRBV6-1 and TRBJ1-6; TRBD1 might be the D (6 bases). Germline V gene sequence: CDR1 MNHNS, CDR2 SASEGT. This CDR3 comprises 16 residues. The germline V and J ends were trimmed by 2 bases and 9 bases, with 17 bases remaining between them. In DNA form, the CDR3 reads TGTGCCAGCAGTGAATTGGGGGCGTTATCCAGTTCACCCCTCCACTTT. This codes for CASSELGALSSSPLHF.

The rearrangement links TRBV11-2 to TRBJ1-1, with 7 bases matching TRBD1. The CDR3 has 16 amino acids. Germline-derived CDR1 and CDR2 are SGHAT and FQNNGV. J lost 1 base, V lost 1 base, and 6 bases had no gene match. Here the CDR3 reads CASSLGQGQRNTEAFF. CDR3 nucleotide sequence: TGTGCCAGCAGCTTAGGCCAGGGACAGCGGAACACTGAAGCTTTCTTT.

The rearrangement links TRBV5-4 to TRBJ2-7; 8 bases fit TRBD1. V lost 0 bases to trimming and J lost 0 bases; unmatched junction nucleotides: 2. CDR1 is SGHNT, CDR2 YYREEE, per germline (reference sequence). This CDR3 comprises 15 residues. DNA for the CDR3: TGTGCCAGCAGCTTGGGGGGACAGGCCTCCTACGAGCAGTACTTC. This gives the protein CASSLGGQASYEQYF.

The chain joins TRBV6-2 or TRBV6-3 to TRBJ2-5; 8 nucleotides align to TRBD2. The CDR3 runs to 18 residues. Per the germline V gene, CDR1 is MNHEY and CDR2 is SVGEGT. J gave up 0 bases and V 3 bases, and 12 bases lay outside the gene matches. The CDR3 loop reads CASSYFTSGGPHQETQYF. CDR3 DNA sequence: TGTGCCAGCAGTTATTTCACCAGCGGGGGACCCCACCAAGAGACCCAGTACTTC.

J is TRBJ1-1 and V is TRBV19; D is unresolved. Germline V CDR1 and CDR2: LNHDA, SQIVND (reference sequence). The CDR3 runs 14 residues. The ends were cut back, 4 bases at V and 1 base at J, with 10 bases in the middle. CDR3 DNA sequence: TGTGCCAGTAGTAAGCTCTCGGGGAACACTGAAGCTTTCTTT. Protein sequence: CASSKLSGNTEAFF.

This clone has more than one count but fewer than ten. The chain links TRBV10-3 to TRBJ1-2; 9 positions agree with TRBD1. The CDR3 consists of 13 residues. The germline V gene has CDR1 ENHRY and CDR2 SYGVKD. J lost 2 bases, V lost 8 bases, and 3 bases had no gene match. The CDR3 DNA reads as TGTGCCATCGGGGACAGGGTGAACTATGGCTACACCTTC. Translation: CAIGDRVNYGYTF.

The gene calls are TRBV5-6 and TRBJ2-1; maybe TRBD1 (6 bases). In germline, CDR1 is SGHDT, CDR2 YYEEEE. The CDR3 has 16 residues. Trimming removed 0 bases at V and 2 bases at J, with 12 bases between. The CDR3 sequence: CASSLAGEWTYNEQFF. The CDR3 DNA sequence: TGTGCCAGCAGCTTGGCAGGGGAATGGACCTACAATGAGCAGTTCTTC.

The sample holds a few counts of this clone. The chain links TRBV4-1 to TRBJ1-1; 7 bases match TRBD1. The V and J ends lost 4 bases and 1 base, in that order; junction bases with no gene match: 9. This CDR3 contains 16 residues. Germline V gene data show CDR1 as MGHRA and CDR2 as YSYEKL. Here the CDR3 reads CASSRSLTGTNTEAFF. The CDR3 DNA reads as TGCGCCAGCAGCCGATCCTTGACAGGGACGAACACTGAAGCTTTCTTT.

The V call is TRBV11-1, the J call TRBJ2-3; D possibly corresponds to TRBD2 (7 bases). The CDR3 is made up of 18 amino acids. V lost 0 bases and J 1 base, leaving 17 bases between the germline ends. Germline V gene lookup returns CDR1 SGHAT and CDR2 FQDESV (reference sequence). DNA for the CDR3: TGTGCCAGCAGCTTAGCGGGGGGGGCATATCCCCGCACAGATACGCAGTATTTT. Protein: CASSLAGGAYPRTDTQYF.

This clone was counted a single time. V and J are TRBV24-1 and TRBJ2-4, with 9 bases matching TRBD1. Looked up from germline, CDR1 is KGHDR and CDR2 is SFDVKD. Trimming cost V 5 bases and J 7 bases; bases outside gene matches: 5. The CDR3 is 14 amino acids. This CDR3 is CATSAGQGINIQYF. CDR3 DNA sequence: TGTGCCACCAGTGCGGGACAGGGCATCAACATTCAGTACTTC.